This TCR beta chain was retrieved from a study of T cell repertoires in ileal Crohn's disease. Study context: About half received postoperative treatment, 10 to 11 with thiopurines and around 18 anti-TNF.

Germline assignment: CDR1 MGHRA and CDR2 YSYEKL. The CDR3 is 15 residues long. The ends lost 4 bases at V and 6 bases at J; junction bases unmatched: 7. Time point noted: neoterminal ileum biopsy at postoperative endoscopy, about 6 months after surgery. The table came from immunoSEQ multiplex PCR; TCRdb's copy has only in-frame clones and leaves some out. The data show about 11,000 clones, around 79% seen once. This sequence joins TRBV4-1 and TRBJ1-3, with TRBD1 matching 9 bases. This clonotype was obtained from an adult with Crohn's disease. The sequencing input was ileal tissue. The CDR3 loop reads CASSRTGGDENTIYF. The CDR3 DNA reads TGCGCCAGCAGCCGCACAGGGGGCGATGAAAACACCATATATTTT.